This T cell receptor beta chain was sequenced during a study of T cells in Graves' hyperthyroidism and ophthalmopathy. The study's findings and limits: Ophthalmopathy could be told apart from stable hyperthyroidism with a 13 V-J model. Ophthalmopathy prediction by the model preceded onset by a median approximately six months. Most thyroid-expanded clonotypes above 0.001 were also found in blood.

RNA transcripts served as the template for amplifying TCR beta CDR3 regions. Primed by the HTBI set, a first-round RT-PCR was run on the TCR CDR3. TCRdb reanalysed the multiplex PCR reads using MiXCR and keeps one entry per CDR3 protein. The table shows some 600,000 distinct CDR3 sequences, with over 11% occurring only once. The CDR3 extends over 12 amino acids. V was pared by 9 bases and J by 1 base, with 9 bases between. Per germline, CDR1 LNHDA and CDR2 SQIVND (reference sequence). On this clonotype itself: The antigen is unknown.

Input material: blood. This rearrangement joins TRBV19 to TRBJ1-2; D remains ambiguous. The source is a woman in her 30s with Graves' hyperthyroidism that later progressed to Graves' ophthalmopathy. CDR3 in amino acids: CASLSINYGYTF. The CDR3 DNA is TGTGCCAGCCTCTCGATTAACTATGGCTACACCTTC.